This T cell receptor (beta chain) was sequenced during a study of shared clonotypes between healthy human individuals. TCRdb keeps only in-frame clones here, not all; method: immunoSEQ multiplex PCR. In the table there are over a million clones, about 96% of which are singletons. Germline CDR1 is LGHNA and CDR2 is YSLEER. CDR3 size: 18 residues. V lost 0 bases and J lost 0, with 16 bases in between. The investigators split CD4+ cells into a CD45RA+ naive subset and a CD45RA-negative memory subset. The clonotype originates from a man under 40 in good health. Sequencing used naive CD4+ T cells sorted from blood. Regarding subset: CD45RA+ positively selected. The chain is built from TRBV4-3 and TRBJ2-3, with D possibly TRBD2 on 6 matching bases. The CDR3 DNA sequence: TGCGCCAGCAGCCAAGATCTTCAGGCGGGACCCAGCACAGATACGCAGTATTTT. Translated, it gives CASSQDLQAGPSTDTQYF.